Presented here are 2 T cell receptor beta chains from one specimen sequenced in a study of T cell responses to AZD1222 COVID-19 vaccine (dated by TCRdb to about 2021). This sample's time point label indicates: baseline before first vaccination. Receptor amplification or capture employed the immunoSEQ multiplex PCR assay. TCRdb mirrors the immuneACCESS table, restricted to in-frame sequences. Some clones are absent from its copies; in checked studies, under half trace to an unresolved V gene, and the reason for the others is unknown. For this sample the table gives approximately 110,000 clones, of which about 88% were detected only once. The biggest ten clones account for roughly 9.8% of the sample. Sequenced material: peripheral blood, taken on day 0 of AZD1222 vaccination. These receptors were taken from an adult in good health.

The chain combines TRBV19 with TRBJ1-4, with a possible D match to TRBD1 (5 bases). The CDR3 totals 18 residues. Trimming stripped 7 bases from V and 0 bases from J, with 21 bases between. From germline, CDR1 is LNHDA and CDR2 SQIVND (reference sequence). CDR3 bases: TGTGCCAGTATCCCCCGGATAGGGACGCCTGCAACTAATGAAAAACTGTTTTTT. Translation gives CASIPRIGTPATNEKLFF. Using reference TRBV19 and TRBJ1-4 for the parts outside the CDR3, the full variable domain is DGGITQSPKYLFRKEGQNVTLSCEQNLNHDAMYWYRQDPGQGLRLIYYSQIVNDFQKGDIAEGYSVSREKKESFPLTVTSAQKNPTAFYLCASIPRIGTPATNEKLFFGSGTQLSVL.

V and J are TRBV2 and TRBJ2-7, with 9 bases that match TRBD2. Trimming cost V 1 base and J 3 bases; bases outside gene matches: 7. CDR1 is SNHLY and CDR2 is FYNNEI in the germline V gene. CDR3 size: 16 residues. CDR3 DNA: TGTGCCAGCAGTGAAGTCCCTCTAGCGGGGTACTACGAGCAGTACTTC. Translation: CASSEVPLAGYYEQYF.